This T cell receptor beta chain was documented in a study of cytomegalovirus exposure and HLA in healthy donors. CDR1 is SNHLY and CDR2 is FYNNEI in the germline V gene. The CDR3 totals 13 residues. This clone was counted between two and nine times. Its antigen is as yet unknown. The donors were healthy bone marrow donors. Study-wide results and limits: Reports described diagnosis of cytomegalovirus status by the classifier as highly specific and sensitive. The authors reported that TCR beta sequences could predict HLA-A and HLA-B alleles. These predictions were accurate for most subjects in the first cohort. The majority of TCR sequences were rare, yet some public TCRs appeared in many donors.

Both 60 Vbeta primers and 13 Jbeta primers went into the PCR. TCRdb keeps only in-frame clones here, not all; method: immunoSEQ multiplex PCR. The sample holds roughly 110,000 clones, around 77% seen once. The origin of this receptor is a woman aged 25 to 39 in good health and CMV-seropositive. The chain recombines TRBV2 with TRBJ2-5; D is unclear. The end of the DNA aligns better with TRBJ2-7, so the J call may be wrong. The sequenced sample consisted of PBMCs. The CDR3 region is CASSEAVEYEQYF. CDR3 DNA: TGTGCCAGCAGTGAAGCCGTAGAGTACGAGCAGTACTTC.